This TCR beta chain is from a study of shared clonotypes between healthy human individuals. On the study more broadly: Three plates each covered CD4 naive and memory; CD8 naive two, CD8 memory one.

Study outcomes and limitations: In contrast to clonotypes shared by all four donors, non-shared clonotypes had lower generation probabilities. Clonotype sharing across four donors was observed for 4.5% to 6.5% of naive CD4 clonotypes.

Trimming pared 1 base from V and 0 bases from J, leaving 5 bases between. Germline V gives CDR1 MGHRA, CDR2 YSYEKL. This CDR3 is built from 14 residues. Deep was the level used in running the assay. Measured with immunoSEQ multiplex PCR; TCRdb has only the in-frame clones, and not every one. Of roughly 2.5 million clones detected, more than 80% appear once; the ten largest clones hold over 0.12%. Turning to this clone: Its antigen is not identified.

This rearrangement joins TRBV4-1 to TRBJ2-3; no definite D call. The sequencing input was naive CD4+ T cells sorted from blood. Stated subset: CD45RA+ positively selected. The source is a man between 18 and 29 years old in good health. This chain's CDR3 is CASSQVFSTDTQYF. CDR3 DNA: TGCGCCAGCAGCCAAGTTTTCAGCACAGATACGCAGTATTTT.